This T cell receptor beta chain was profiled in a study of T cell responses to AZD1222 COVID-19 vaccine. Comments on this clone: Its antigen is not known.

V lost 2 bases, J lost 7 bases, and 14 bases stayed unmatched. CDR3 size: 16 residues. Germline V gives CDR1 SGHNT, CDR2 YYREEE (reference sequence). Repertoires were generated with immunoSEQ multiplex PCR, while TCRdb's copy carries only in-frame clones and drops some. Of 180,000 or so clones listed, around 95% are singletons. Study results and caveats: Repertoire sampling was restricted to post-peak T cell response timepoints. Per reports, nearly half of all spike-specific TCRs target regions that are unmutated in variants. Females made up more of the donors, who were largely white British, and clonal diversity may have come out too low.

The gene calls are TRBV5-4 and TRBJ2-7; 8 nucleotides agree with TRBD2. Sequencing was performed on peripheral blood, taken on day 0 of AZD1222 vaccination. The TCR was taken from an adult in good health. The CDR3 spells CASSLPSGWGVDEQYF. DNA for the CDR3: TGTGCCAGCAGCTTACCTAGCGGGTGGGGTGTAGATGAGCAGTACTTC.